The 3 T cell receptor beta chains below were found in one sample sequenced in a study of identifying expanded T cells in peripheral blood. Clones were read by immunoSEQ multiplex PCR, and TCRdb kept only the in-frame ones, dropping some. The sample includes more than 65,000 clones, approximately 89% seen only once; the top ten take about 3%. The sample was blood. The receptors stem from a person aged 18 to 75 in good health.

The chain joins TRBV2 to TRBJ2-3; D unresolved. This CDR3 comprises 11 residues. Germline values: CDR1 SNHLY, CDR2 FYNNEI. Trimming removed 6 bases from V and 6 bases from J, with 7 bases in between. The CDR3 here is CASRRPDTQYF. CDR3 in DNA: TGTGCCAGCAGGCGACCTGATACGCAGTATTTT.

V and J are TRBV7-2 and TRBJ2-7; 11 bases are shared with TRBD2. The V gene's germline CDR1 is SGHTA and CDR2 FQGNSA. With 5 bases clipped from V and 5 bases from J, the junction kept 8 bases outside the gene matches. This CDR3 region has 15 residues. DNA of the CDR3: TGTGCCAGCAGCCCCAATAGCGGGGGGGGCCACGAGCAGTACTTC. This codes for CASSPNSGGGHEQYF.

In DNA form, the CDR3 reads TGTGCCACCAGCAGTAACATGAACACTGAAGCTTTCTTT. Protein: CATSSNMNTEAFF. The chain joins TRBV15 to TRBJ1-1; D gene unclear. CDR1 and CDR2 (germline): LNHNV, YYDKDF (reference sequence). Between the trimmed V and J ends, which lost 3 bases and 0 bases, there was a span of 5 bases. The CDR3 has 13 amino acids.